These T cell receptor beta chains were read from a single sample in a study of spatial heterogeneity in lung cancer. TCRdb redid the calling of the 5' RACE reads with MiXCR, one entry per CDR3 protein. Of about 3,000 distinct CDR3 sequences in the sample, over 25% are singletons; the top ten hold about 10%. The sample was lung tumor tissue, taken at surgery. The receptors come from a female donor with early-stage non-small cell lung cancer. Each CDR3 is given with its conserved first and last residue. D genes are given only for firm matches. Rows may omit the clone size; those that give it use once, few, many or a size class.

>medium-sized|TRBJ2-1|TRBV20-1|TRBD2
TGCAGTGCTAGGTTTCTAGCGGGGCCGTACAATGAGCAGTTCTTC
CSARFLAGPYNEQFF
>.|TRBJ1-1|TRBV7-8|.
TGTGCCAGCAGCCCGTCGAAGGATGGTGCTTTCTTT
CASSPSKDGAFF
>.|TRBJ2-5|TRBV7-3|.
TGTGCCAGCAGTCAGGGGGGCCAAGAGACCCAGTACTTC
CASSQGGQETQYF
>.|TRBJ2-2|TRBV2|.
TGTGCCAGCAGTCCGCAGAACACCGGGGAGCTGTTTTTT
CASSPQNTGELFF
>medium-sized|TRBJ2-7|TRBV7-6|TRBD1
TGTGCCAGCAGCTTAGGACAGGGCGGCTCCTACGAGCAGTACTTC
CASSLGQGGSYEQYF
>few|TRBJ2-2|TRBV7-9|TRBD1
TGTGCCAGCAGCCTCCCCCCTCGGACAGGTTGGGACACCGGGGAGCTGTTTTTT
CASSLPPRTGWDTGELFF
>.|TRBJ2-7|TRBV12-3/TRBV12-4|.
TGTGCCAGCAGGCAGGGTTTTTGGCCCTACGAGCAGTACTTC
CASRQGFWPYEQYF
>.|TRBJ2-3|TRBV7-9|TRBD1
TGTGCCAGCAGCCCCGTAGGGACAGGGGGCCCCGATACGCAGTATTTT
CASSPVGTGGPDTQYF
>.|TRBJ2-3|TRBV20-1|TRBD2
TGCAGTGCTAGACCCCCCGCTAGCGGGGATACGCAGTATTTT
CSARPPASGDTQYF
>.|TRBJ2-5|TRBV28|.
TGTGCCAGCAGTTTATGGAGTGAAGAGACCCAGTACTTC
CASSLWSEETQYF
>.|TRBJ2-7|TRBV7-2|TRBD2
TGTGCCAGCAGCGCCGGGGGGGCTGGAGTCTACGAGCAGTACTTC
CASSAGGAGVYEQYF
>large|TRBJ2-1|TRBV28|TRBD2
TGTGCCAGCAGTTTAGCTAGCGGGAGAGGTGAGCAGTTCTTC
CASSLASGRGEQFF
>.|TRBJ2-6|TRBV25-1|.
TGTGCCAGCACCCCCCCCGGGGTGGGCCTCTCTGGGGCCAACGTCCTGACTTTC
CASTPPGVGLSGANVLTF
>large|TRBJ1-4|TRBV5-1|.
TGCGCCAGCAGCTCGGACGGCCGAGGTGAAAAACTGTTTTTT
CASSSDGRGEKLFF
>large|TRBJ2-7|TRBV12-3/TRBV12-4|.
TGTGCCAGCAGTAGGACTATCAGCTCCTACGAGCAGTACTTC
CASSRTISSYEQYF
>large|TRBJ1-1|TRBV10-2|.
TGCGCCAGCATTGGGACAGAAGCTTTCTTT
CASIGTEAFF
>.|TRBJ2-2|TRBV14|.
TGTGCCAGCAGCCAGACGAGGACCACCACCGGGGAGCTGTTTTTT
CASSQTRTTTGELFF
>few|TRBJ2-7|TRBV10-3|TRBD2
TGTGCCTCCCGGGGGGAGGTAGGGCAGTACTTC
CASRGEVGQYF
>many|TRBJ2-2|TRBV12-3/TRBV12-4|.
TGTGCCAGCAGTTTTTTCCTAGTACTCCCCGGGGAGCTGTTTTTT
CASSFFLVLPGELFF
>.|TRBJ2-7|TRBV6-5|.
TGTGCCAGCAGCCCCTCCCCGGCGGACTCCTACGAGCAGTACTTC
CASSPSPADSYEQYF
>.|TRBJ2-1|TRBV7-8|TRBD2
TGTGCCAGCAGCGTCGCGGGGGGGACGGTCGGTGAGCAGTTCTTC
CASSVAGGTVGEQFF
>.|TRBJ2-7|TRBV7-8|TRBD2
TGTGCCAGCAGCACGGGACTAGCGGAACTTCCGTACTTC
CASSTGLAELPYF
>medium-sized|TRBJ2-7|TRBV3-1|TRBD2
TGTGCCAGCAGCCAAGGTCGGGCTAGCGGGAGGGCGCAGCAGTACTTC
CASSQGRASGRAQQYF
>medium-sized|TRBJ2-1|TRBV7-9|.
TGTGCCAGCAGCTGGGCCCGGGAACTTCTATACAATGAGCAGTTCTTC
CASSWARELLYNEQFF
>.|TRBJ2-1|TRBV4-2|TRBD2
TGTGCCAGCAGCCGTAGCGGGAAACCCTACAATGAGCAGTTCTTC
CASSRSGKPYNEQFF
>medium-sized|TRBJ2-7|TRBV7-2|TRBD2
TGTGCCAGCAGCTACGGGACTAGCGGGATGGAGCAGTACTTC
CASSYGTSGMEQYF
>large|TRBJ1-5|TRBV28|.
TGTGCCGCTAGCCGGGGTTTCGGCAATCAGCCCCAGCATTTT
CAASRGFGNQPQHF
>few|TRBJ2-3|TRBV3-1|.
TGTGCCAGCAGCGGGGGGACCGTAGATACGCAGTATTTT
CASSGGTVDTQYF
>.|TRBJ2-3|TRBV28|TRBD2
TGTGCCAGCAGTACCCCTATCGGACTAGCACACACAGATACGCAGTATTTT
CASSTPIGLAHTDTQYF
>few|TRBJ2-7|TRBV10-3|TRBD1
TGTGCCATCAGCCCGGGACAGGGCTACGAGCAGTACTTC
CAISPGQGYEQYF
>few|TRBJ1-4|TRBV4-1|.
TGCGCCAGCAGCCCCCTTGCAGGAAGGCGTAGAATTAGTAATGAAAAACTGTTTTTT
CASSPLAGRRRISNEKLFF
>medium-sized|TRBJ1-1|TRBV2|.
TGTGCCAGCAGTGAAACAGGTGGGGGGTACACTGAAGCTTTCTTT
CASSETGGGYTEAFF
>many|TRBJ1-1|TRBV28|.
TGTGCCAGCAGTTGGGAGGGTGGCGGTATGAACACTGAAGCTTTCTTT
CASSWEGGGMNTEAFF
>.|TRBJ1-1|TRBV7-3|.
TGTGCCAGCAGCTTATATATTAACACTGAAGCTTTCTTT
CASSLYINTEAFF
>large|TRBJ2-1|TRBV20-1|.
TGCAGTGCTAGAGATGCGGGTGGTGGGGATGAGCAGTTCTTC
CSARDAGGGDEQFF
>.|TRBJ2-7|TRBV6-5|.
TGTGCCAGCAGTTACGCCGGGACTCTGGGTTACGAGCAGTACTTC
CASSYAGTLGYEQYF
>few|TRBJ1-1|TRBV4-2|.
TGTGCCAGCAGCCAAGATGGACAACAGAACACTGAAGCTTTCTTT
CASSQDGQQNTEAFF
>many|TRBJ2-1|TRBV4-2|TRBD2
TGTGCCAGCAGCCAGGAACTAGCGGGAATTTACAATGAGCAGTTCTTC
CASSQELAGIYNEQFF
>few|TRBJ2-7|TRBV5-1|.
TGCGCCAGCAGCTTGTCAGAATACGAGCAGTACTTC
CASSLSEYEQYF
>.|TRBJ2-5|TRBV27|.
TGTGCCAGCAGTCCCGGGGCTAGCTACCGGGAGACCCAGTACTTC
CASSPGASYRETQYF
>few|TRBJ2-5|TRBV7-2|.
TGTGCCAGCAGCTTCTTGAGGGGGGGCGGAGAGACCCAGTACTTC
CASSFLRGGGETQYF
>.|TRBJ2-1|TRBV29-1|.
TGCAGCGCACAGGACCGAAAAGTAAACAATGAGCAGTTCTTC
CSAQDRKVNNEQFF
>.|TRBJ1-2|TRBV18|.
TGTGCCGGCTCACCAAGAGGGACCTTCCGGACAGATCTCTGTGGCTACACCTTC
CAGSPRGTFRTDLCGYTF
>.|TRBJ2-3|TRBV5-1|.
TGCGCCAGCAGCCGGACGACCCAGACGACAGATACGCAGTATTTC
CASSRTTQTTDTQYF
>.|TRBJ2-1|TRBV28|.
TGTGCCAGCAGGTCAATTAGCGGCCAAGGGTTCTTC
CASRSISGQGFF
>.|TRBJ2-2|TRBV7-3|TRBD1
TGTGCCAGCAGCCCGGGACAGGTTAACACCGGGGAGCTGTTTTTT
CASSPGQVNTGELFF
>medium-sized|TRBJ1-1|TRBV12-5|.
TGTGCTAGTGGTGGGGGGGGCAGAATGAACACTGAAGCTTTCTTT
CASGGGGRMNTEAFF
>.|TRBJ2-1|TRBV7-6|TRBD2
TGTGCCAGCAGCCAAATTAGCGGGAGGGCGTATGAGCAGTTCTTC
CASSQISGRAYEQFF
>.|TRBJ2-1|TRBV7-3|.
TGTGCCAGCAGCTTAGGTTTAGCCAGGAATGAGCAGTTCTTC
CASSLGLARNEQFF
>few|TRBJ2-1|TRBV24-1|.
TGTGCCACCAGTGATTTCCTAGGTAATGAGCAGTTCTTC
CATSDFLGNEQFF
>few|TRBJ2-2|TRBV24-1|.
TGTGCCACCAGTGATCAATCCTTGGCCGGGGAGCTGTTTTTT
CATSDQSLAGELFF
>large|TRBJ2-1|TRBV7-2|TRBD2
TGTGCCAGCAGCGCTGCGAGCGGGGCTTACAATGAGCAGTTCTTC
CASSAASGAYNEQFF
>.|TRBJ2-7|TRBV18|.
TGTGCCAGCTCCCCGCAGGGACGGTTCTACGAGCAGTACTTC
CASSPQGRFYEQYF
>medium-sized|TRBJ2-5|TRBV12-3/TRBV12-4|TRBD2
TGTGCCAGCAGTCATAGCGGGAGAGCCGAAGAGACCCAGTACTTC
CASSHSGRAEETQYF
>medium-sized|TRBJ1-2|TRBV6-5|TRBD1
TGTGCCAGCAGAAACCCCGGGACAGGAACCTTTCGCTATGGCTACACCTTC
CASRNPGTGTFRYGYTF
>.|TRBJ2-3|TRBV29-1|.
TGCAGCGTTGATGCGGGAGATACGCAGTATTTT
CSVDAGDTQYF